This T cell receptor (beta chain) was profiled in a study of OX40 agonist ivuxolimab in advanced cancers. The CDR3 extends over 15 amino acids. V trimming: 2 bases; J trimming: 6 bases; junction bases outside the gene matches: 8. CDR1 and CDR2 from the germline V gene are SGHRS and YFSETQ. The method was immunoSEQ multiplex PCR; TCRdb's version includes in-frame clones alone and lacks a portion of them. The data show around 70,000 clones, with around 87% seen just once and approximately 2% held by the top ten. The source of this sequence is an adult with an advanced solid tumor such as melanoma, head and neck, liver or kidney cancer. This chain connects TRBV5-1 to TRBJ2-3, with TRBD2 matching over 8 bases. Here the sequenced sample was CD4+ or CD8+ T cells sorted from blood, taken in a trial of the OX40 agonist ivuxolimab. Here the CDR3 DNA reads TGCGCCAGCAGCTTACGGGGGGGGCGAGCCGATACGCAGTATTTT. This gives the protein CASSLRGGRADTQYF.